This T cell receptor (beta chain) originates from a study of blood T cell repertoires in COVID-19. Clones were read by immunoSEQ multiplex PCR, and TCRdb kept only the in-frame ones, dropping some. This sample has 50,000 to 70,000 clones, with 70% to 90% found just once. V trimming: 4 bases; J trimming: 0 bases; junction bases outside the gene matches: 5. CDR1 and CDR2 from the germline V gene are MNHNS and SASEGT. The CDR3 spans 17 residues. This TCR was sampled from a woman aged 70-85 years with active COVID-19. This chain links TRBV6-1 with TRBJ1-5; 11 bases line up with TRBD1. Sequencing used peripheral blood. The CDR3 is CASSGDRGGYSNQPQHF. In nucleotides, the CDR3 is TGTGCCAGCAGTGGGGACAGGGGGGGATATAGCAATCAGCCCCAGCATTTT.